This TCR beta chain was documented in a study of T cells in Graves' hyperthyroidism and ophthalmopathy. General observations from the study: The majority of expanded thyroid clonotypes above 0.001 also appeared in blood. Ophthalmopathy onset followed model prediction by a median roughly six months.

The definition of stable Graves' hyperthyroidism was no ophthalmopathy progression within 18 months. The study excluded patients with uncontrolled infection, other autoimmune disease, pregnancy or lactation. The source material, RNA transcripts, was used to amplify TCR beta CDR3 regions. TCR CDR3 underwent first-round RT-PCR with the HTBI primer set. TCRdb independently ran MiXCR on the multiplex PCR reads; one entry per CDR3 protein. The sample includes roughly 570,000 distinct CDR3 sequences, more than 45% of them seen just once. The CDR3 length is 14 residues. Germline CDR1 and CDR2: LNHNV and YYDKDF (reference sequence). Trimming left V 0 bases short and J 5 bases short, with 7 bases between. With regard to this clonotype: Its antigen remains unknown.

The sequenced sample consisted of peripheral blood or thyroid tissue (not recorded which). The sequence was collected from a woman younger than 30 with Graves' hyperthyroidism. The V call is TRBV15, the J call TRBJ1-4; D not resolved. The CDR3 DNA sequence: TGTGCCACCAGCAGAGACAGAAAAAATGAAAAACTGTTTTTT. It specifies CATSRDRKNEKLFF.